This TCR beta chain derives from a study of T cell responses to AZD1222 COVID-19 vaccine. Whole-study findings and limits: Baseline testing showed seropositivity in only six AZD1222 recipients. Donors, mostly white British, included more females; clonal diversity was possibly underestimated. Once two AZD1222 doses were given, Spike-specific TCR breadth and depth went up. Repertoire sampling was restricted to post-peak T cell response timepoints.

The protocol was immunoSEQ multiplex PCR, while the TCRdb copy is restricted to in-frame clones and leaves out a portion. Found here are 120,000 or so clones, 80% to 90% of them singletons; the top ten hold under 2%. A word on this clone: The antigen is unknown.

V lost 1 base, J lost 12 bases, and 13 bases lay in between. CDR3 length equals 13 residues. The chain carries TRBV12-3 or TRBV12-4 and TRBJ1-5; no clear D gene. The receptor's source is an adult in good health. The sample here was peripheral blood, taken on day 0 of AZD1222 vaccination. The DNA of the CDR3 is TGTGCCAGCAGTTTAGGGGCAGGAGGACTCCAGCATTTT. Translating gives CASSLGAGGLQHF.